This T cell receptor (beta chain) emerged from a study of blood T cells in healthy people across ages. Study-wide points: Per-million-T-cell TCR beta diversity fell roughly linearly with age. The study lacked donor CMV status, which possibly confounded expanded clonotype changes.

The CDR3 has 15 amino acids. Germline-derived CDR1 and CDR2 are SGHAT and FQNNGV. A second 7 to 11 cycle PCR used barcoded and J-beta primers. All samples yielded 3 million or more CDR3-containing paired-end reads. Using its own MiXCR run on the 5' RACE reads, TCRdb lists one record per CDR3 protein. The sample carries about 1.6 million distinct CDR3 sequences, about 31% recorded once. About this clonotype: Its matching antigen is unknown. Relative to the germline gene, one junction end is altered; a read error may explain this.

The V gene is TRBV11-2, the J gene TRBJ2-1; 13 nucleotides match TRBD2. This TCR was sampled from a woman aged 25-40 years in good health. Sequencing was done on a sample of blood. The chain's CDR3 is CAGRMTSGGYNEQFF. The DNA for the CDR3 is TGTGCCGGCAGGATGACTAGCGGGGGGTATAATGAGCAGTTCTTC. Variable domain in full (rest from reference TRBV11-2 and TRBJ2-1): EAGVAQSPRYKIIEKRQSVAFWCNPISGHATLYWYQQILGQGPKLLIQFQNNGVVDDSQLPKDRFSAERLKGVDSTLKIQPAKLEDSAVYLCAGRMTSGGYNEQFFGPGTRLTVL.